The entry that follows covers one T cell receptor beta chain sequence. The sample is drawn from a study of blood T cell repertoires in COVID-19. The authors' processing: Using reference gene primer amplification, nucleated cell counts were estimated. Here immunoSEQ multiplex PCR was the method, and the copy in TCRdb shows in-frame clones only, minus some. Clone size and the V and J calls come from that table; the DNA yielded D and trimming. The table has 30,000 to 50,000 clones, approximately 85% seen once. The length of the CDR3 is 16 residues. Germline V gene lookup returns CDR1 SGDLS and CDR2 YYNGEE. V gave up 3 bases and J gave up 2 bases; unmatched junction bases: 7.

The clonotype originates from a human donor in a cohort sampled during active COVID-19. Sequences were obtained from peripheral blood. This chain joins TRBV9 and TRBJ2-1; 8 bases align to TRBD2. CDR3 sequence: CASSASSGPPYNEQFF. For the CDR3, the DNA is TGTGCCAGCAGCGCCTCTAGCGGGCCCCCCTACAATGAGCAGTTCTTC.